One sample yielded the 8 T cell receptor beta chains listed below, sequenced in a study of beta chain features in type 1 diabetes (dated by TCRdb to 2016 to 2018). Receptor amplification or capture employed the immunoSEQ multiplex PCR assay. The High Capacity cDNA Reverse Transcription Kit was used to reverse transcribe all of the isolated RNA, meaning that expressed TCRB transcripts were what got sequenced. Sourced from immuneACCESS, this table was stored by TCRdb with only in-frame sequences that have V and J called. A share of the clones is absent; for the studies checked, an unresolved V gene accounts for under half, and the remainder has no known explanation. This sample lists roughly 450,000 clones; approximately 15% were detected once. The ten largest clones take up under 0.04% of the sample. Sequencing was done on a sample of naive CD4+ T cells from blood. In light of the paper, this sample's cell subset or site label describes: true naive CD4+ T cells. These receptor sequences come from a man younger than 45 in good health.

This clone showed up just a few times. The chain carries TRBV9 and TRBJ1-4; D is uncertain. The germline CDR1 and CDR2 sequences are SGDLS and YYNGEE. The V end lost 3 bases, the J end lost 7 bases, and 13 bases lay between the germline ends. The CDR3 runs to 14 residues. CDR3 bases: TGTGCCAGCAGCGGGCGACGGGGTCTTGAAAAACTGTTTTTT. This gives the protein CASSGRRGLEKLFF.

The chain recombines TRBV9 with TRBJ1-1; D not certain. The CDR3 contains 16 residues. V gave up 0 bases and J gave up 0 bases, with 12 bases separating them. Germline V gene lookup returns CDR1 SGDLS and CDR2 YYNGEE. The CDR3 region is CASSVEDQNLNTEAFF. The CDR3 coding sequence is TGTGCCAGCAGCGTAGAAGACCAAAACCTGAACACTGAAGCTTTCTTT.

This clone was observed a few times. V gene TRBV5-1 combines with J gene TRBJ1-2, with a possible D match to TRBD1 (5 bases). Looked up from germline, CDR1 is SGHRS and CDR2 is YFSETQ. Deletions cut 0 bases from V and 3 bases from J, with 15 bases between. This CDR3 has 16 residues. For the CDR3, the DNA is TGCGCCAGCAGCTTGGAAGGCAGGGAGTACGACTATGGCTACACCTTC. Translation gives CASSLEGREYDYGYTF.

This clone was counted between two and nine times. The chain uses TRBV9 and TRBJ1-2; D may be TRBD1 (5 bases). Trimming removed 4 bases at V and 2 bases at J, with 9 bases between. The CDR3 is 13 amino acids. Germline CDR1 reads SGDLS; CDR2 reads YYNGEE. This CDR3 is CASSTTGNYGYTF. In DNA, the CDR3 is TGTGCCAGCAGCACTACAGGCAACTATGGCTACACCTTC.

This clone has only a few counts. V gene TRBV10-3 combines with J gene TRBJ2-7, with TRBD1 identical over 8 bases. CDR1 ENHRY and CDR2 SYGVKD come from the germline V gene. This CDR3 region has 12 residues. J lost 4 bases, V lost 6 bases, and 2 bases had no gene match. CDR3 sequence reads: CAIRDRAYEQYF. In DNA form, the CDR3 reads TGTGCCATCAGGGACAGGGCTTACGAGCAGTACTTC.

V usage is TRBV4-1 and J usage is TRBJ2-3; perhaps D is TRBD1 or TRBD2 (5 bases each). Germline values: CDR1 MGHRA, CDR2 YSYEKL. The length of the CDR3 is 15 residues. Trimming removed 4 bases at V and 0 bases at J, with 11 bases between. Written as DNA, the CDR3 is TGCGCCAGCAGCCGACAAGGGACGAGCACAGATACGCAGTATTTT. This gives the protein CASSRQGTSTDTQYF.

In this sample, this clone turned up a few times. CDR3 amino acids: CTSSQDGEPCYEQYF. CDR3 nucleotides: TGCACCAGCAGCCAGGACGGAGAGCCGTGCTACGAGCAGTACTTC. The rearrangement links TRBV1 to TRBJ2-7. TRBV1 is annotated as a pseudogene. The CDR3 runs 15 residues.

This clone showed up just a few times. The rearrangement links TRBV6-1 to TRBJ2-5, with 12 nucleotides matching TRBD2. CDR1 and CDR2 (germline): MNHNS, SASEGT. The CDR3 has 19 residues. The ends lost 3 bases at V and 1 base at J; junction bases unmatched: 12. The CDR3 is CASSEGYLAGGAVQETQYF. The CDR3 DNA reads TGTGCCAGCAGTGAGGGGTACCTAGCGGGAGGGGCAGTCCAAGAGACCCAGTACTTC.